Presented here are 2 T cell receptor beta chains from one specimen sequenced in a study of shared clonotypes between healthy human individuals. Here immunoSEQ multiplex PCR was the method, and the copy in TCRdb shows in-frame clones only, minus some. The sample contains over a million clones, approximately 98.5% of which appear only once. The sample taken for sequencing was naive CD4+ T cells sorted from blood. Documented subset: CD45RA+ positively selected. Every receptor here comes from a young man in good health.

The rearrangement links TRBV5-4 to TRBJ2-3; perhaps TRBD1 as D (6 bases). V was cut by 0 bases and J by 2 bases, with 7 bases left in between. Germline V lookup: CDR1 SGHNT, CDR2 YYREEE (reference sequence). The CDR3 is 14 residues long. The CDR3 spells CASSLGTVTDTQYF. In nucleotides, the CDR3 is TGTGCCAGCAGCTTGGGGACAGTCACAGATACGCAGTATTTT. The full variable domain, completed using reference TRBV5-4 and TRBJ2-3, is ETGVTQSPTHLIKTRGQQVTLRCSSQSGHNTVSWYQQALGQGPQFIFQYYREEENGRGNFPPRFSGLQFPNYSSELNVNALELDDSALYLCASSLGTVTDTQYFGPGTRLTVL.

DNA for the CDR3: TGCGCCAGCAGCTTGGAGCCCGGCGCCACCGGGGAGCTGTTTTTT. It encodes CASSLEPGATGELFF. This chain joins TRBV5-1 and TRBJ2-2; D gene ambiguous. Germline V lookup: CDR1 SGHRS, CDR2 YFSETQ. The length of the CDR3 is 15 residues. The V gene lost 0 bases and the J gene lost 4 bases, with 10 bases spanning the gap.